This T cell receptor (beta chain) is drawn from a study of blood T cell repertoires in COVID-19. The overall study: Specimens from acute and convalescent COVID-19 originated in the United States, Italy and Spain. Sources were T cells, B-cell-depleted T cells, or PBMCs; the material itself was cDNA or gDNA.

V was trimmed by 7 bases and J by 1 base, leaving 14 bases between them. This CDR3 spans 14 amino acids. CDR1 is SGHAT and CDR2 is FQNNGV in the germline V gene. Original processing methods: By means of reference gene primer amplification, nucleated cell counts were estimated. Some clones are missing from TCRdb's copy, which holds only in-frame ones; the method was immunoSEQ multiplex PCR. The V and J calls and clone size were taken over from that table, and D and trimming were inferred from the DNA. The table records 150,000 to 200,000 clones, more than 85% of them present only once. Individuals aged about 18 to 100 years were recruited from fewer than 25 US areas.

V usage is TRBV11-2 and J usage is TRBJ2-7, with TRBD1 as a possible D gene (5 bases). The clonotype originates from a human donor with acute COVID-19. The donor label of this sample is uncertain. The specimen was PBMCs or T cells enriched from blood (not recorded which). This chain's CDR3 is CASMQSTASYEQYF. CDR3 DNA: TGTGCCAGCATGCAATCGACAGCATCCTACGAGCAGTACTTC.